This TCR beta chain was retrieved from a study of blood T cell repertoires in COVID-19. Overall study: Sources were T cells, B-cell-depleted T cells, or PBMCs; the material itself was cDNA or gDNA.

V was pared by 5 bases and J by 2 bases, with 6 bases of the junction left unmatched. Germline V CDR1 and CDR2: LNHDA, SQIVND (reference sequence). The CDR3 loop spans 15 amino acids. Under the authors' procedure: How many nucleated cells were present was estimated from reference gene primer amplification. The data were produced by immunoSEQ multiplex PCR, yet TCRdb's version contains in-frame clones alone and is incomplete. That table furnishes V, J and clone size, whereas the DNA furnished D and trimming. The repertoire has roughly 200,000 clones, approximately 80% of them found once; the top ten carry approximately 13%.

The clonotype was recovered from a human donor in a cohort sampled during active COVID-19. The chain couples TRBV19 to TRBJ1-3, with 7 bases lining up with TRBD1. Material: peripheral blood. This CDR3 reads CASSHRTGPGNTIYF. The CDR3, as DNA: TGTGCCAGTAGTCATCGGACAGGACCTGGAAACACCATATATTTT.